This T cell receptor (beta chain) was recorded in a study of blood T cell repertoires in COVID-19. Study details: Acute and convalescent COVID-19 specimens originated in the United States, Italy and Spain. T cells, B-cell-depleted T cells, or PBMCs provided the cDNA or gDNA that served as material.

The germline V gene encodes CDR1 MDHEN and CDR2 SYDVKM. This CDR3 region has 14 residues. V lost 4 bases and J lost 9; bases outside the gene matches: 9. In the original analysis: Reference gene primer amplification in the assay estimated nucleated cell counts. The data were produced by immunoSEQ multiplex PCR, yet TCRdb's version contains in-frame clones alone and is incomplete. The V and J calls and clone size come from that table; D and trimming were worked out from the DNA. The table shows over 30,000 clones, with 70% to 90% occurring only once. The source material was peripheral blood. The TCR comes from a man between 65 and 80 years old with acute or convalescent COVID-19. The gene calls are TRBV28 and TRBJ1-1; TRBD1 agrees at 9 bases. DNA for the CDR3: TGTGCCAGCAGTTCATTCCCGGGACAGGGTAAAGCTTTCTTT. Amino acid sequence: CASSSFPGQGKAFF.